The present entry profiles one TCR beta chain with its context. Per the authors' pipeline: Amplification with reference gene primers provided the estimates of nucleated cell counts. The assay was immunoSEQ multiplex PCR, and TCRdb's table has in-frame clones only and misses some. V and J calls and clone size are given by that table; D and trimming were obtained from the DNA. The sample records about 140,000 clones, nearly 80% being singletons. This sample stems from a study of blood T cell repertoires in COVID-19. Study-wide context: COVID-19 samples collected from the United States, Italy and Spain covered acute and convalescent phases.

V lost 5 bases, J lost 1 base, and 15 bases lay in between. The germline V gene encodes CDR1 LNHDA and CDR2 SQIVND (reference sequence). The CDR3 covers 16 residues. Residents of approximately 25 US areas, aged about 18 to 95 years, made up the participants. Donors were grouped by their self-reported clinical history. The source material was PBMCs or T cells enriched from blood (not recorded which). The TCR comes from a woman aged 45-65 years who had recovered from COVID-19. The chain recombines TRBV19 with TRBJ1-5; TRBD1 is a possible D gene (6 bases). In nucleotides, the CDR3 is TGTGCCAGTAGTGCAGGGTTCAGGGGAAGCAATCAGCCCCAGCATTTT. It is translated as CASSAGFRGSNQPQHF.